The T cell receptor (beta chain) described here comes from a study of shared clonotypes between healthy human individuals. Sequencing used immunoSEQ multiplex PCR; TCRdb keeps in-frame clones, though not all of them. The sample records 2.3 million or so clones, about 92% being singletons. The germline CDR1 and CDR2 sequences are LGHNA and YSLEER. V shed 4 bases, J shed 4 bases, and the junction held 9 bases outside the gene matches. CDR3 size: 15 residues. This clone showed up just once. V and J are TRBV4-3 and TRBJ2-7, with 8 bases matching TRBD2. This clonotype originated in a man between 18 and 35 years old in good health. Some clones in this sample may be carry-over from other donors' samples. The specimen sequenced was naive CD4+ T cells from PBMCs. Stated subset: CD45RA+ positively selected. CDR3 sequence (DNA): TGCGCCAGCAGCCGCCAGGTGGCTAGCGGGTACGAGCAGTACTTC. Its translation: CASSRQVASGYEQYF.